These 22 T cell receptor beta chains share one sample of origin, sequenced in a study of control samples from healthy donors and cancer patients. Profiled with immunoSEQ multiplex PCR; TCRdb holds only in-frame clones, not every one. The top ten hold roughly an eighth of the sample, which has about 53,000 clones, roughly 90% seen once. Sequenced sample: PBMCs. These receptors were obtained from a man in his sixties with head and neck cancer.

The chain employs TRBV4-3 and TRBJ2-5; D is undetermined. The CDR3 is 15 amino acids. Germline V gene sequence: CDR1 LGHNA, CDR2 YSLEER. V dropped 0 bases and J dropped 2 bases, with 10 bases sitting between them. The CDR3 coding sequence is TGCGCCAGCAGCCAAGATTCCGGGCTTCAAGAGACCCAGTACTTC. Its translation is CASSQDSGLQETQYF.

The chain has TRBV3-1 (or the pseudogene TRBV3-2) and TRBJ1-5, with D possibly matching TRBD1 (5 bases). The CDR3 is 13 residues long. Germline CDR1 LGHDT, CDR2 YNNKEL (reference sequence). V was trimmed by 3 bases and J by 6 bases, leaving 9 bases between them. Here the CDR3 DNA reads TGTGCCAGCAGCCATCGCGGGGCTCAGCCCCAGCATTTT. Protein product: CASSHRGAQPQHF.

The V call is TRBV11-2, the J call TRBJ2-7; a weak D match, TRBD1 (5 bases). The CDR3 contains 14 residues. V dropped 2 bases and J dropped 3 bases, with 11 bases sitting between them. The V gene's germline CDR1 is SGHAT and CDR2 FQNNGV. CDR3 sequence reads: CASSLNGADYEQYF. The CDR3 nucleotides are TGTGCCAGCAGCTTAAATGGGGCCGACTACGAGCAGTACTTC.

There are a few counts of this clone. This chain joins TRBV9 and TRBJ2-6; 7 bases map to TRBD1. Germline V gene data show CDR1 as SGDLS and CDR2 as YYNGEE. The CDR3 runs 15 residues. The V segment lost 3 bases and the J segment 5 bases; nucleotides outside the gene matches: 5. The CDR3 DNA is TGTGCCAGCAGCGCGTTGACAGGGTGGGCCAACGTCCTGACTTTC. Its translation: CASSALTGWANVLTF.

The CDR3 spells CSASGGASNYGYTF. The CDR3 DNA is TGCAGTGCTAGTGGCGGGGCATCTAACTATGGCTACACCTTC. The chain employs TRBV20-1 and TRBJ1-2; TRBD1 is a possible D gene (5 bases). The CDR3 is made up of 14 amino acids. CDR1 is DFQATT, CDR2 SNEGSKA, per germline (reference sequence). V dropped 3 bases and J dropped 0 bases, with 11 bases sitting between them.

The chain links TRBV28 to TRBJ2-7; maybe TRBD1 (6 bases). Between the trimmed V and J ends, which lost 8 bases and 2 bases, there was a span of 28 bases. Germline V gives CDR1 MDHEN, CDR2 SYDVKM. The CDR3 spans 18 residues. The CDR3 DNA sequence: TGTGCCAGCCCTCCCCCACAGGGTGGTCCCCTGGGGACCTACGAGCAGTACTTC. Its translation is CASPPPQGGPLGTYEQYF.

The chain employs TRBV29-1 and TRBJ2-5; perhaps TRBD2 as D (5 bases). V was trimmed by 2 bases and J by 2 bases, leaving 12 bases between them. Looked up from germline, CDR1 is SQVTM and CDR2 is ANQGSEA. The CDR3 is 14 amino acids. The CDR3 spells CSVEIPGLQETQYF. CDR3 nucleotide sequence: TGCAGCGTTGAAATTCCCGGACTGCAAGAGACCCAGTACTTC.

V and J are TRBV28 and TRBJ2-2, with D possibly matching TRBD1 (6 bases). V was pared by 6 bases and J by 7 bases, with 30 bases between. This CDR3 is built from 19 residues. CDR1 MDHEN and CDR2 SYDVKM come from the germline V gene. The CDR3 is CASSTLITNGQPGGGELFF. CDR3 nucleotide sequence: TGTGCCAGCAGCACCCTGATCACCAACGGACAGCCCGGTGGCGGGGAGCTGTTTTTT.

The chain couples TRBV10-3 to TRBJ2-7, with 7 bases lining up with TRBD1. Trimming cost V 2 bases and J 2 bases; bases outside gene matches: 9. CDR1 is ENHRY and CDR2 is SYGVKD in the germline V gene. The CDR3 totals 16 residues. The CDR3 spells CAISEIMSGGTYEQYF. CDR3 nucleotide sequence: TGTGCCATCAGTGAGATTATGTCAGGGGGTACCTACGAGCAGTACTTC.

J is TRBJ2-5 and V is TRBV15; 7 bases line up with TRBD2. CDR1 and CDR2 from the germline V gene are LNHNV and YYDKDF (reference sequence). The V gene end was trimmed by 3 bases and the J gene end by 3 bases; junction bases not matched to a gene: 7. CDR3 length equals 15 residues. For the CDR3, the DNA is TGTGCCACCAGCAGGAATACCGGGACTAAAGAGACCCAGTACTTC. Translating gives CATSRNTGTKETQYF. Combining the CDR3 with reference TRBV15 and TRBJ2-5 gives the whole variable domain DAMVIQNPRYQVTQFGKPVTLSCSQTLNHNVMYWYQQKSSQAPKLLFHYYDKDFNNEADTPDNFQSRRPNTSFCFLDIRSPGLGDTAMYLCATSRNTGTKETQYFGPGTRLLVL.

CDR3 region: CASSLNSWAFGAGELFF. The CDR3 bases are TGTGCCAGCAGCTTAAATTCTTGGGCCTTTGGGGCCGGGGAGCTGTTTTTT. V gene TRBV11-3 combines with J gene TRBJ2-2; no reliable D call. CDR3 length: 17 amino acids. V gave up 2 bases and J gave up 6 bases, with 19 bases separating them. Germline V gene data show CDR1 as SGHNT and CDR2 as YENEEA.

The J gene is TRBJ2-5, the V gene TRBV4-2; 7 nucleotides line up with TRBD2. With V trimmed by 5 bases and J by 5 bases, 11 bases remained unmatched. The CDR3 totals 15 residues. Germline CDR1 is LGHNA and CDR2 is YNFKEQ. The DNA of the CDR3 is TGTGCCAGCAGCTCACGACTAGCCGCAGAGGAGACCCAGTACTTC. Translating it yields CASSSRLAAEETQYF.

This chain joins TRBV7-2 and TRBJ1-1; D unresolved. Germline V lookup: CDR1 SGHTA, CDR2 FQGNSA. The CDR3 loop spans 13 amino acids. V was shortened by 5 bases and J by 0 bases, with 7 bases between the two germline ends. The CDR3 region is CASSPGLNTEAFF. The CDR3 nucleotides are TGTGCCAGCAGCCCCGGTTTGAACACTGAAGCTTTCTTT.

This rearrangement joins TRBV28 to TRBJ2-3, with unresolved D. V lost 6 bases, J lost 0 bases, and 16 bases lay in between. The germline V gene encodes CDR1 MDHEN and CDR2 SYDVKM. The CDR3 runs 16 residues. The CDR3: CASRQTSHQSTDTQYF. The CDR3 nucleotides read TGTGCCAGCAGGCAAACCTCCCACCAGAGCACAGATACGCAGTATTTT.

The chain couples TRBV2 to TRBJ2-2; 8 nucleotides align to TRBD2. Germline loops: CDR1 SNHLY, CDR2 FYNNEI. The CDR3 has 15 amino acids. V gave up 2 bases and J gave up 4 bases; unmatched junction bases: 3. The CDR3 loop is CASSENLAGTGELFF. Here the CDR3 DNA reads TGTGCCAGCAGTGAAAACCTAGCGGGCACCGGGGAGCTGTTTTTT.

The V call is TRBV6-2 or TRBV6-3, the J call TRBJ2-5, with D maybe TRBD2 (6 bases). The CDR3 consists of 14 residues. Germline CDR1 reads MNHEY; CDR2 reads SVGEGT. Trimming stripped 4 bases from V and 1 base from J, with 10 bases between. CDR3 sequence (DNA): TGTGCCAGCAGTTTTGGAGGGTCCCAAGAGACCCAGTACTTC. Protein product: CASSFGGSQETQYF.

This chain joins TRBV6-5 and TRBJ2-5; no firm D call. Germline-derived CDR1 and CDR2 are MNHEY and SVGAGI. V was pared by 4 bases and J by 4 bases, with 4 bases between. This CDR3 has 11 amino acids. The CDR3 DNA reads TGTGCCAGCAGTTTACGAGAGACCCAGTACTTC. It encodes CASSLRETQYF.

The rearrangement links TRBV5-6 to TRBJ1-4; D unclear. The ends were cut back, 2 bases at V and 2 bases at J, with 10 bases in the middle. CDR3 size: 15 residues. Germline V lookup: CDR1 SGHDT, CDR2 YYEEEE. DNA of the CDR3: TGTGCCAGCAGCTTTTTCGATCGGACTAATGAAAAACTGTTTTTT. Amino acids: CASSFFDRTNEKLFF.

The chain couples TRBV28 to TRBJ1-3; a possible D gene is TRBD1 (5 bases). This CDR3 spans 14 amino acids. Germline CDR1 reads MDHEN; CDR2 reads SYDVKM. Between the trimmed V and J ends, which lost 2 bases and 3 bases, there was a span of 8 bases. The CDR3 DNA reads TGTGCCAGCAGTTTAGGGGGGGATGGAAACACCATATATTTT. It is translated as CASSLGGDGNTIYF.

The genes are TRBV10-3 and TRBJ1-4; 9 nucleotides match TRBD1. CDR3 length: 19 amino acids. With 1 base clipped from V and 6 bases from J, the junction kept 15 bases outside the gene matches. CDR1 ENHRY and CDR2 SYGVKD come from the germline V gene. In nucleotides, the CDR3 is TGTGCCATCAGTGAGTTTGGCCCGGCGGGACAGGGAACACATGAAAAACTGTTTTTT. It specifies CAISEFGPAGQGTHEKLFF.

The chain joins TRBV28 to TRBJ1-4, with 8 nucleotides matching TRBD1. The CDR3 is made up of 14 amino acids. After removal of 3 bases from V and 8 bases from J, the junction contained 5 bases not matched to a gene. Germline V CDR1 and CDR2: MDHEN, SYDVKM. In DNA form, the CDR3 reads TGTGCCAGCAGTTTTATAACAGGGGGGGAAAAACTGTTTTTT. It is translated as CASSFITGGEKLFF.

This clone was seen more than once but under ten times. The chain carries TRBV7-9 and TRBJ2-7; D might be TRBD1 (5 bases). Germline V gene sequence: CDR1 SEHNR, CDR2 FQNEAQ (reference sequence). Trimming pared 1 base from V and 9 bases from J, leaving 13 bases between. The CDR3 is made up of 13 amino acids. CDR3 in DNA: TGTGCCAGCAGCTTAGATTTTGGTGGGGCGCAGTACTTC. It translates to CASSLDFGGAQYF.